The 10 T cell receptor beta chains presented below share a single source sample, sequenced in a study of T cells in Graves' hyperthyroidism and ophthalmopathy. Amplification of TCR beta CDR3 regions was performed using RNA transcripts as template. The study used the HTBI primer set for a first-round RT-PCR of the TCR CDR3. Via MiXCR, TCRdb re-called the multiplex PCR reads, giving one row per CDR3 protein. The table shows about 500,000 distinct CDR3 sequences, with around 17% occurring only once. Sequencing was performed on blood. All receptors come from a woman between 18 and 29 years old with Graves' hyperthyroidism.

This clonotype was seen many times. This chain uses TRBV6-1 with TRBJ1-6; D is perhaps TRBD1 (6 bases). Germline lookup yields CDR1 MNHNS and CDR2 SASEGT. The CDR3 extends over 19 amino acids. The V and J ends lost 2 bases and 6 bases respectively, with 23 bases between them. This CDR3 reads CASSERPGQDGPTNSPLHF. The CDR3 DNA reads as TGTGCCAGCAGTGAACGACCGGGACAAGATGGGCCCACTAATTCACCCCTCCACTTT.

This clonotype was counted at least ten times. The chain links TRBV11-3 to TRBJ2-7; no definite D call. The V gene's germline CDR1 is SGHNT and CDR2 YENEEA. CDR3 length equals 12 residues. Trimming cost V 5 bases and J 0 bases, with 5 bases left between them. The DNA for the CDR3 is TGTGCCAGCAGCGGCCCCTCCTACGAGCAGTACTTC. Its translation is CASSGPSYEQYF.

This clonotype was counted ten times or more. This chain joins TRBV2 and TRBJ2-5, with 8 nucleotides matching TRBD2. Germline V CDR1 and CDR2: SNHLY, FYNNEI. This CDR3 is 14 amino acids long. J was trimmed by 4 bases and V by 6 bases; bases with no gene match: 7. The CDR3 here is CASSPGGLVETQYF. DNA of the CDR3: TGTGCCAGCAGCCCGGGGGGGTTAGTAGAGACCCAGTACTTC.

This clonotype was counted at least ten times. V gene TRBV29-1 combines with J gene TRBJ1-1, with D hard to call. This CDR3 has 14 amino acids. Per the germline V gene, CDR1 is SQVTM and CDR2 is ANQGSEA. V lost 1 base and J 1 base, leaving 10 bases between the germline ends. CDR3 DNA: TGCAGCGTTGAAGGCTCGGCCGCGAACACTGAAGCTTTCTTT. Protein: CSVEGSAANTEAFF.

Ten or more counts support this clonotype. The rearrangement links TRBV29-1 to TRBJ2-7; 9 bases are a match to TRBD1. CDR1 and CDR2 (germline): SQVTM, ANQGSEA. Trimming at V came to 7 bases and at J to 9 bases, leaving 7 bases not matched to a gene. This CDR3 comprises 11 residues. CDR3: CSASDRGGQYF. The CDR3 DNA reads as TGCAGCGCCTCGGACAGGGGTGGGCAGTACTTC.

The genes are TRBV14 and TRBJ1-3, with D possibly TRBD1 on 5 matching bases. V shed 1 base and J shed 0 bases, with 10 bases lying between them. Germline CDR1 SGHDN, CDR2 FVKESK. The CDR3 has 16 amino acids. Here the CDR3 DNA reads TGTGCCAGCAGCCAAGCGGGGGTTCTCTCTGGAAACACCATATATTTT. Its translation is CASSQAGVLSGNTIYF.

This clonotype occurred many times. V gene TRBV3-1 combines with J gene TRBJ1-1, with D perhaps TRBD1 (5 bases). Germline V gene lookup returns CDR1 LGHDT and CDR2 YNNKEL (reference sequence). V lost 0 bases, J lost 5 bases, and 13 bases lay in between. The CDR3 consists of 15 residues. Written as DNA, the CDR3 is TGTGCCAGCAGCCAAGATCTCCCAGGGAGGACTGAAGCTTTCTTT. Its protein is CASSQDLPGRTEAFF.

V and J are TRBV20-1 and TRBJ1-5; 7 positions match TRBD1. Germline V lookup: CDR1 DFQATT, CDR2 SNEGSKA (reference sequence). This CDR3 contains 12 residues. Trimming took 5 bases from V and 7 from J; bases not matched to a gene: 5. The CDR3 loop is CSAGYRGQPQHF. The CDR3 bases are TGCAGTGCTGGGTACAGGGGACAGCCCCAGCATTTT.

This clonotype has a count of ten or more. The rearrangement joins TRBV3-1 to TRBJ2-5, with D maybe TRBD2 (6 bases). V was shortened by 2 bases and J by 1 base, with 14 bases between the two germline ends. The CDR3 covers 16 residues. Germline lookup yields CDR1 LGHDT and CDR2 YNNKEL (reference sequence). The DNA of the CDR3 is TGTGCCAGCAGCCAAACCTTCGGCGGGACCCAAGAGACCCAGTACTTC. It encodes CASSQTFGGTQETQYF.

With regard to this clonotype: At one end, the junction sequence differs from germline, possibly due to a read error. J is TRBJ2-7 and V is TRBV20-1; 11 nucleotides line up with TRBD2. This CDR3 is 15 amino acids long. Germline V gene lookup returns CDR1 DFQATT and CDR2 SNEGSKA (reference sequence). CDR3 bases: TGCGGTGCTAGAAATAGCGGGAGGGCCAACTACGAGCAGTACTTC. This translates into CGARNSGRANYEQYF.